A selection of T cell receptor beta chains follows, all from one sample in a study of T cell changes during pregnancy in multiple sclerosis. Method: immunoSEQ multiplex PCR; TCRdb's copy keeps in-frame clones and lacks some. Here the sample spans more than 90,000 clones, around 92% being singletons. Sequenced here: peripheral blood, sampled after pregnancy. These receptors were obtained from a female donor with multiple sclerosis, enrolled in a pregnancy study. The CDR3 runs from the conserved cysteine through the conserved F or W.

v_call | cdr3_length | cdr3_aa
TRBV7-3 | 15 | CASSLNGLAGGEQFF
TRBV5-4 | 12 | CASSFDRGQRTF
TRBV28 | 12 | CASSLPTGELFF
TRBV30 | 14 | CAWNGFSTNEKLFF
TRBV27 | 13 | CASSLTGAAKLFF
TRBV5-4 | 16 | CASSLWRESSYNEQFF
TRBV13 | 18 | CASSRQPRGTSGANVLTF
TRBV29-1 | 11 | CSVTTDNEQFF
TRBV7-2 | 12 | CASSPRGDEQYF
TRBV19 | 17 | CATTLVGTGGFIYGYTF
TRBV5-8 | 14 | CASSFHRETGELFF
TRBV5-4 | 14 | CASSLGTGMTEAFF
TRBV7-8 | 17 | CASSLAQLGGGNYGYTF
TRBV14 | 17 | CASSQDRGLGWNYGYTF
TRBV6-1 | 15 | CASSRGPDRGTEAFF
TRBV27 | 15 | CASSRSGGSTDTQYF
TRBV6-5 | 14 | CASRRGTGDQPQHF
TRBV6-5 | 14 | CASSSWTGGDGYTF